The sequence of this TCR beta chain was determined in a study of cytomegalovirus exposure and HLA in healthy donors. Germline V lookup: CDR1 LGHNA, CDR2 YSLEER. The CDR3 extends over 14 amino acids. J was trimmed by 3 bases and V by 4 bases; bases with no gene match: 5. The primer mix had 60 Vbeta and 13 Jbeta primers. Sequencing was performed with immunoSEQ multiplex PCR; in TCRdb, only in-frame clones are kept and a portion is missing. The repertoire includes approximately 120,000 clones, 65% to 80% of them detected once, and over 10% sits in the top ten. Sequencing was carried out using PBMCs. The receptor was derived from a woman aged 55-69 years in good health and CMV-seropositive. The rearrangement uses TRBV4-3 and TRBJ2-7; 8 nucleotides line up with TRBD1. This CDR3 is CASSPPDRDYEQYF. CDR3 DNA sequence: TGCGCCAGCAGCCCACCGGACAGGGACTACGAGCAGTACTTC.